This is a list of T cell receptor beta chains from one sample in a study of T-cell reconstitution after alpha-beta-depleted transplantation in children. MiXCR, run by TCRdb on the PCR reads, gives a single entry per CDR3 protein. The sample records 100,000 to 120,000 distinct CDR3 sequences, 10% being singletons. The sample consisted of PBMCs from the stem cell graft donor, taken from the stem cell graft. Receptors originate from a human donor who donated a stem cell graft to a child with acute lymphoblastic leukemia. The CDR3 runs from the conserved cysteine through the conserved F or W. D genes are given only for firm matches. Size is omitted from some rows. Given values are once, few, many or a class for expanded clones.

size: few; D: TRBD2; V: TRBV6-1; length: 14; J: TRBJ2-1; DNA: TGTGCCAGCAATCGGGGGGATGACTACAATGAGCAGTTCTTC; CDR3: CASNRGDDYNEQFF
size: many; D: TRBD2; V: TRBV12-3/TRBV12-4; length: 14; J: TRBJ2-7; DNA: TGTGCCAGCACCCTAGCGGGAGGAGCCTACGAGCAGTACTTC; CDR3: CASTLAGGAYEQYF
size: many; D: NA; V: TRBV5-6; length: 18; J: TRBJ2-6; DNA: TGTGCCAGCAGCGATGACAGGAACCTGTTCTCTGGGGCCAACGTCCTGACTTTC; CDR3: CASSDDRNLFSGANVLTF
size: few; D: NA; V: TRBV18; length: 15; J: TRBJ2-5; DNA: TGTGCCAGCTCACCACCTTCAGGACTTCAAGAGACCCAGTACTTC; CDR3: CASSPPSGLQETQYF
size: many; D: NA; V: TRBV5-6; length: 15; J: TRBJ2-1; DNA: TGTGCCAGCAGCTCGCCCCTACTAGGGGATGATGAGCAGTTCTTC; CDR3: CASSSPLLGDDEQFF
size: many; D: NA; V: TRBV12-3/TRBV12-4; length: 16; J: TRBJ2-6; DNA: TGTGCCAGCACCCCCCTAAGCGGCTCTGGGGCCAACGTCCTGACTTTC; CDR3: CASTPLSGSGANVLTF
size: many; D: TRBD1; V: TRBV12-3/TRBV12-4; length: 14; J: TRBJ1-5; DNA: TGTGCCAGCAGTTTAGGGACAGGGATTCAGCCCCAGCATTTT; CDR3: CASSLGTGIQPQHF
size: many; D: NA; V: TRBV5-1; length: 13; J: TRBJ1-1; DNA: TGCGCCAGCAGCTCGAATTTACAGGAATCAGCTTTCTTT; CDR3: CASSSNLQESAFF
size: many; D: NA; V: TRBV15; length: 14; J: TRBJ1-5; DNA: TGTGCCACCAGCACTCGGTCTAGCAATCAGCCCCAGCATTTT; CDR3: CATSTRSSNQPQHF
size: many; D: NA; V: TRBV12-3/TRBV12-4; length: 15; J: TRBJ2-6; DNA: TGTGCCAGCAGTTTGAGGGTCCTTGGGGCCAACGTCCTGACTTTC; CDR3: CASSLRVLGANVLTF
size: many; D: TRBD1; V: TRBV29-1; length: 15; J: TRBJ2-7; DNA: TGCAGCGTTTCCGGGGATGGGACAGGGGGCTACGAGCAGTACTTC; CDR3: CSVSGDGTGGYEQYF
size: many; D: TRBD2; V: TRBV20-1; length: 15; J: TRBJ2-5; DNA: TGCAGTGCTAGACTCCCGACTAGCGGGTTAAAGACCCAGTACTTC; CDR3: CSARLPTSGLKTQYF
size: NA; D: TRBD2; V: TRBV6-2/TRBV6-3; length: 16; J: TRBJ2-3; DNA: TGTGCCAGCACCGGACGACTAGCGGGGGGCACAGATACGCAGTATTTT; CDR3: CASTGRLAGGTDTQYF
size: many; D: NA; V: TRBV6-2/TRBV6-3; length: 14; J: TRBJ1-5; DNA: TGTGCCAGCAGGGTAGGGTATAGCAATCAGCCCCAGCATTTT; CDR3: CASRVGYSNQPQHF
size: NA; D: TRBD1; V: TRBV20-1; length: 14; J: TRBJ2-2; DNA: TGCAGTGGTACAACCGGGACAGGGATCGGGGAGCTGTTTTTT; CDR3: CSGTTGTGIGELFF